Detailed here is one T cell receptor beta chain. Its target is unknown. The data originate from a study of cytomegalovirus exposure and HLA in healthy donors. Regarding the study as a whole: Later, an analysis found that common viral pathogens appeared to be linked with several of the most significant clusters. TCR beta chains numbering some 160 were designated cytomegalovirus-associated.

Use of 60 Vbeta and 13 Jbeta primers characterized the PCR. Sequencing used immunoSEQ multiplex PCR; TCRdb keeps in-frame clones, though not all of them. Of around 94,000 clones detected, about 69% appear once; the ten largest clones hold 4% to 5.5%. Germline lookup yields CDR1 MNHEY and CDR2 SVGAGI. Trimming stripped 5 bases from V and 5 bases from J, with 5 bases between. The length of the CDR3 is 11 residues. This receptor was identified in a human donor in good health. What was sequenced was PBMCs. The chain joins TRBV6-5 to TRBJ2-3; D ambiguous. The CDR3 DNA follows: TGTGCCAGCAGTACAATAGATACGCAGTATTTT. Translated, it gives CASSTIDTQYF.